This entry features one TCR beta chain sequence. The data are from a study of OX40 agonist ivuxolimab in advanced cancers. Across the study: Patients with prior anti-PD-1, anti-PD-L1 or anti-CTLA-4 therapy were eligible; 40% had some.

This CDR3 comprises 17 residues. Trimming removed 0 bases from V and 0 bases from J; junction bases left unmatched: 4. Germline loops: CDR1 ENHRY, CDR2 SYGVKD. Sequencing used immunoSEQ multiplex PCR; TCRdb keeps in-frame clones, though not all of them. Among some 14,000 clones listed, about 86% were seen once. The clonotype was recovered from an adult with an advanced solid tumor such as melanoma, head and neck, liver or kidney cancer. The input for sequencing was CD4+ or CD8+ T cells sorted from blood, taken in a trial of the OX40 agonist ivuxolimab. This chain connects TRBV10-3 to TRBJ2-7, with 11 bases matching TRBD2. CDR3 loop: CAISESGGTSGSYEQYF. CDR3 DNA: TGTGCCATCAGTGAGTCAGGTGGGACTAGCGGCTCCTACGAGCAGTACTTC.